The 20 T cell receptor beta chains below all came from one sample that was sequenced in a study of blood T cells in healthy people across ages. Primed by a sample-barcoded 5' primer and a J-beta primer mix, a second PCR proceeded for about 6 to 12 cycles. TCRdb re-called the 5' RACE reads through MiXCR, storing one row per CDR3 protein. The sample records approximately 580,000 distinct CDR3 sequences, less than 25% being singletons. These same data were also listed under a study on T cells of mothers and their children.

Sequencing was done on a sample of blood. Receptors were obtained from a boy aged 5-17 years in good health.

The chain employs TRBV27 and TRBJ2-1; D gene uncertain. Germline V gene data show CDR1 as MNHEY and CDR2 as SMNVEV (reference sequence). The CDR3 has 14 amino acids. V lost 6 bases and J lost 8, with 17 bases in between. CDR3 sequence reads: CASSLSRPWDEQFF. The CDR3 nucleotides read TGTGCCAGCAGCCTTAGCCGACCTTGGGATGAGCAGTTCTTC.

V gene TRBV27 combines with J gene TRBJ2-1; no clear D gene. The end of the DNA fits TRBJ2-5 better, so the J call may be wrong. Germline CDR1 and CDR2: MNHEY and SMNVEV (reference sequence). The CDR3 consists of 14 residues. CDR3 bases: TGTGCCAGCAGTTTCAGTACGACCCAAGAGACCCAGTACTTC. It codes for CASSFSTTQETQYF.

The rearrangement joins TRBV12-5 to TRBJ2-3, with 7 bases fitting TRBD2. The CDR3 loop spans 12 amino acids. Germline V gives CDR1 LGHNT, CDR2 FRNRAP. V gave up 9 bases and J gave up 4 bases; unmatched junction bases: 4. CDR3 residues: CASRGGSDTQYF. In nucleotides, the CDR3 is TGTGCTAGCCGCGGGGGTTCAGATACGCAGTATTTT.

This clonotype was detected a few times. CDR3 nucleotides: TGTGCCAGCAGCTCCTATGGACTAGCGGGAGGGCGGAGCGAGCAGTACTTC. Translation: CASSSYGLAGGRSEQYF. This chain uses TRBV7-9 with TRBJ2-7; 15 nucleotides line up with TRBD2. V was pared by 4 bases and J by 6 bases, with 10 bases of the junction left unmatched. The CDR3 extends over 17 amino acids. The germline CDR1 and CDR2 sequences are SEHNR and FQNEAQ (reference sequence).

The chain links TRBV28 to TRBJ2-7, with TRBD2 matching over 11 bases. This CDR3 region has 15 residues. In germline, CDR1 is MDHEN, CDR2 SYDVKM. Germline trimming cut 4 bases from V and 4 bases from J; bases unmatched to any gene: 6. The CDR3 bases are TGTGCCAGCAGTTCACTAGCGGGAGAGGGGTACGAGCAGTACTTC. It translates to CASSSLAGEGYEQYF.

V usage is TRBV20-1 and J usage is TRBJ1-1; 7 bases are a match to TRBD1. CDR3 length: 12 residues. Trimming took 8 bases from V and 7 from J; bases not matched to a gene: 10. Germline V gene lookup returns CDR1 DFQATT and CDR2 SNEGSKA (reference sequence). The CDR3 is CSSSRGQLEAFF. Here the CDR3 DNA reads TGCAGTTCCAGCCGGGGACAGCTTGAAGCTTTCTTT.

This clonotype was recorded a few times. This chain uses TRBV28 with TRBJ1-5; D remains unclear. The V end was cut by 6 bases, the J end by 4 bases, with 16 bases between. CDR1 is MDHEN, CDR2 SYDVKM, per germline. This CDR3 contains 15 residues. The CDR3 coding sequence is TGTGCCAGCAGAACCGGCGGCCCTCCAAATCAGCCCCAGCATTTT. Its protein product is CASRTGGPPNQPQHF.

This clonotype has only a few counts. The chain couples TRBV7-6 to TRBJ2-2; D possibly corresponds to TRBD2 (6 bases). Germline-derived CDR1 and CDR2 are SGHVS and FNYEAQ. The CDR3 runs 17 residues. Trimming removed 1 base at V and 0 bases at J, with 12 bases between. Here the CDR3 DNA reads TGTGCCAGCAGCTTAGGAGTCGGCGGGGCGAACACCGGGGAGCTGTTTTTT. Translated, it gives CASSLGVGGANTGELFF.

The chain uses TRBV7-8 and TRBJ2-1; 11 bases map to TRBD1. Looked up from germline, CDR1 is SGHVS and CDR2 is FQNEAQ. The CDR3 totals 15 residues. V was pared by 5 bases and J by 8 bases, with 8 bases of the junction left unmatched. The CDR3 DNA sequence: TGTGCCAGCAGCCGGAGGACAGGGGGCATATATGAGCAGTTCTTC. Its translation is CASSRRTGGIYEQFF.

V gene TRBV7-9 combines with J gene TRBJ2-5; maybe TRBD2 (5 bases). The end of the DNA aligns better with TRBJ2-1, so the J call may be wrong. CDR3 length: 14 amino acids. Per the germline V gene, CDR1 is SEHNR and CDR2 is FQNEAQ (reference sequence). CDR3 DNA sequence: TGTGCCAGCAGCCTTGCCGGGATGGGCGATGAGCAGTTCTTC. Amino acid sequence: CASSLAGMGDEQFF.

V is TRBV20-1 and J is TRBJ2-1; D remains ambiguous. Judging by the DNA end, TRBJ2-5 fits better; the J call may be wrong. The CDR3 totals 10 residues. Germline V gene sequence: CDR1 DFQATT, CDR2 SNEGSKA (reference sequence). The CDR3: CSALEETQYF. The CDR3 nucleotides read TGCAGTGCTCTGGAGGAGACCCAGTACTTC.

This chain joins TRBV7-2 and TRBJ2-3; D is undetermined. CDR3 length: 16 residues. The germline V gene encodes CDR1 SGHTA and CDR2 FQGNSA. Trimming left V 5 bases short and J 4 bases short, with 19 bases between. The chain's CDR3 is CASSPLYVSMADTQYF. The CDR3 region has the DNA TGTGCCAGCAGCCCATTGTATGTGAGCATGGCAGATACGCAGTATTTT.

The CDR3 loop is CASSGLLGQETQYF. The DNA for the CDR3 is TGTGCCAGCAGTGGACTGCTAGGGCAAGAGACCCAGTACTTC. This chain connects TRBV25-1 to TRBJ2-5; no firm D call. The CDR3 sequence is 14 residues long. V was pared by 4 bases and J by 2 bases, with 11 bases between. Germline CDR1 and CDR2: MGHDK and SYGVNS.

The chain recombines TRBV4-3 with TRBJ2-3; no firm D call. Trimming pared 3 bases from V and 2 bases from J, leaving 15 bases between. The CDR3 consists of 16 residues. Germline values: CDR1 LGHNA, CDR2 YSLEER. Here the CDR3 DNA reads TGCGCCAGCAGCCAGGCGGCCGGGCCTTCCACAGATACGCAGTATTTT. Its translation is CASSQAAGPSTDTQYF.

As for this clonotype: This may be a read error, as it is one base from a much larger clone. The DNA for the CDR3 is TGCGTCAGCAGCCGTTGGACTAGCGGGAGTATGAATGAGCAGTTCTTC. Protein product: CVSSRWTSGSMNEQFF. This chain links TRBV4-3 with TRBJ2-1, with 13 nucleotides matching TRBD2. The CDR3 is 16 residues long. Germline loops: CDR1 LGHNA, CDR2 YSLEER.

CDR3 bases: TGCAGTGCTAGAGATTCCACACCCCAAGAGACCCAGTACTTC. Translation gives CSARDSTPQETQYF. The chain couples TRBV20-1 to TRBJ2-5; no definite D call. CDR1 and CDR2 from the germline V gene are DFQATT and SNEGSKA (reference sequence). V was trimmed by 0 bases and J by 1 base, leaving 9 bases between them. This CDR3 comprises 14 residues.

The V call is TRBV5-5, the J call TRBJ1-5, with TRBD1 matching 10 bases. Germline V gives CDR1 SGHKS, CDR2 YYEKEE (reference sequence). V trimming: 3 bases; J trimming: 4 bases; junction bases outside the gene matches: 4. The CDR3 runs to 15 residues. In DNA, the CDR3 is TGTGCCAGCAGCTGGGACAGGGGAAGGAATCAGCCCCAGCATTTT. Its translation is CASSWDRGRNQPQHF.

The chain carries TRBV6-2 or TRBV6-3 and TRBJ2-7; 10 bases agree with TRBD2. The CDR3 is 14 amino acids. The V gene's germline CDR1 is MNHEY and CDR2 SVGEGT. Unmatched junction bases numbered 4, after V lost 4 bases and J lost 4 bases. The DNA of the CDR3 is TGTGCCAGCAGTTTCGAAGCGGGGGGGTACGAGCAGTACTTC. Its protein is CASSFEAGGYEQYF.

V and J are TRBV7-9 and TRBJ2-6, with D possibly TRBD1 on 5 matching bases. The CDR3 has 15 residues. Looked up from germline, CDR1 is SEHNR and CDR2 is FQNEAQ (reference sequence). V gave up 0 bases and J gave up 2 bases, with 5 bases separating them. CDR3 amino acids: CASSLAGPGANVLTF. CDR3 bases: TGTGCCAGCAGCTTAGCGGGGCCTGGGGCCAACGTCCTGACTTTC.

CDR3: CASREGMNTEAFF. The CDR3 bases are TGTGCCAGCAGAGAGGGCATGAACACTGAAGCTTTCTTT. The J gene is TRBJ1-1, the V gene TRBV25-1; D gene uncertain. This CDR3 has 13 amino acids. Germline CDR1 MGHDK, CDR2 SYGVNS. V gave up 6 bases and J gave up 0 bases, with 8 bases separating them.